The 21 T cell receptor beta chains below come from one sample, sequenced in a study of T cells in narcolepsy. TCRdb's table, derived via immunoSEQ multiplex PCR, lists solely in-frame clones and lacks some. This sample carries approximately 30,000 clones, about 89% of them seen once, and the ten largest clones take roughly 1.1%. The sample taken for sequencing was CD45RA- memory CD4+ T cells from PBMCs. These receptors were obtained from a human donor with narcolepsy.

In DNA, the CDR3 is TGTGCCACCAGCAGAGTGCAGGGCATGAACACTGAAGCTTTCTTT. Protein: CATSRVQGMNTEAFF. The rearrangement joins TRBV15 to TRBJ1-1; a possible D gene is TRBD1 (5 bases). Looked up from germline, CDR1 is LNHNV and CDR2 is YYDKDF (reference sequence). Trimming left V 1 base short and J 0 bases short, with 9 bases between. CDR3 size: 15 residues. Looking up the rest from reference TRBV15 and TRBJ1-1 gives the full variable domain: DAMVIQNPRYQVTQFGKPVTLSCSQTLNHNVMYWYQQKSSQAPKLLFHYYDKDFNNEADTPDNFQSRRPNTSFCFLDIRSPGLGDTAMYLCATSRVQGMNTEAFFGQGTRLTVV.

DNA of the CDR3: TGTGCCAGCAGCCAAGATCTTGGGGGTCAGCCCCAGCATTTT. Translation: CASSQDLGGQPQHF. This chain links TRBV4-2 with TRBJ1-5; D might be TRBD1 (5 bases). With 0 bases removed from V and 6 bases from J, the gap between germline ends came to 9 bases. The CDR3 covers 14 residues. CDR1 and CDR2 (germline): LGHNA, YNFKEQ.

Note on this clone: The junction does not match germline at one end; this may be a read error. This CDR3 is also generated by other DNA sequences in the sample. V usage is TRBV11-3 and J usage is TRBJ1-1; no definite D call. The CDR3 covers 13 residues. Germline CDR1 and CDR2: SGHNT and YENEEA. The chain's CDR3 is CASSFNMNTEAFF. In DNA, the CDR3 is TGTGCCAGCAGCTTCAATATGAACACTGAAGCCTTCTTT.

The chain couples TRBV19 to TRBJ2-2; D could derive from TRBD1 or TRBD2 (5 bases each). Trimming cost V 9 bases and J 0 bases, with 14 bases left between them. Germline CDR1 reads LNHDA; CDR2 reads SQIVND (reference sequence). The CDR3 has 15 amino acids. The CDR3 here is CASQRTPANTGELFF. The CDR3 DNA sequence: TGTGCCAGCCAGCGGACACCCGCGAACACCGGGGAGCTGTTTTTT. Together with reference TRBV19 and TRBJ2-2, the CDR3 gives the full variable domain: DGGITQSPKYLFRKEGQNVTLSCEQNLNHDAMYWYRQDPGQGLRLIYYSQIVNDFQKGDIAEGYSVSREKKESFPLTVTSAQKNPTAFYLCASQRTPANTGELFFGEGSRLTVL.

The chain recombines TRBV19 with TRBJ1-5; 10 positions match TRBD1. CDR3 length: 16 residues. The trim removed 2 bases at V and 1 base at J, leaving 2 bases unmatched. Per germline, CDR1 LNHDA and CDR2 SQIVND (reference sequence). Here the CDR3 reads CASSIRQGASNQPQHF. Written as DNA, the CDR3 is TGTGCCAGTAGTATAAGACAGGGGGCGAGCAATCAGCCCCAGCATTTT.

The J gene is TRBJ2-6, the V gene TRBV14, with 8 positions matching TRBD1. Trimming at V came to 1 base and at J to 0 bases, leaving 2 bases not matched to a gene. CDR1 SGHDN and CDR2 FVKESK come from the germline V gene. The length of the CDR3 is 17 residues. The CDR3 region is CASSQGTGRSGANVLTF. The CDR3 DNA is TGTGCCAGCAGCCAAGGGACAGGGCGCTCTGGGGCCAACGTCCTGACTTTC.

CDR3 protein: CASSFGGNYGYTF. For the CDR3, the DNA is TGTGCCAGCAGTTTTGGGGGGAACTATGGCTACACCTTC. The chain carries TRBV28 and TRBJ1-2, with a weak D call TRBD1 (5 bases). The V end lost 3 bases, the J end lost 2 bases, and 7 bases lay between the germline ends. Germline assignment: CDR1 MDHEN and CDR2 SYDVKM. The CDR3 runs to 13 residues.

Written as DNA, the CDR3 is TGCAGCGTACAAACAGGGGTCGGAGAGACCCAGTACTTC. It specifies CSVQTGVGETQYF. J is TRBJ2-5 and V is TRBV29-1, with TRBD1 matching over 7 bases. This CDR3 is 13 amino acids long. Germline assignment: CDR1 SQVTM and CDR2 ANQGSEA. The V and J ends lost 6 bases and 4 bases, in that order; junction bases with no gene match: 8.

The chain couples TRBV15 to TRBJ1-6; D is ambiguous. Germline V CDR1 and CDR2: LNHNV, YYDKDF (reference sequence). V lost 1 base and J 8 bases, leaving 12 bases between the germline ends. This CDR3 is 15 amino acids long. The CDR3 protein is CATSRGEGGDSPLHF. DNA for the CDR3: TGTGCCACCAGCAGAGGGGAAGGTGGAGATTCACCCCTCCACTTT. Supplemented by reference TRBV15 and TRBJ1-6, the full variable domain reads DAMVIQNPRYQVTQFGKPVTLSCSQTLNHNVMYWYQQKSSQAPKLLFHYYDKDFNNEADTPDNFQSRRPNTSFCFLDIRSPGLGDTAMYLCATSRGEGGDSPLHFGNGTRLTVT.

The chain joins TRBV7-2 to TRBJ1-5; D uncertain. Trimming shortened V by 1 base and J by 7 bases, and 11 bases separated the two germline ends. This CDR3 spans 14 amino acids. Germline values: CDR1 SGHTA, CDR2 FQGNSA. As DNA, the CDR3 is TGTGCCAGCAGCTTAGTGAAGGGCGGGCAGCCCCAGCATTTT. Protein product: CASSLVKGGQPQHF.

The chain couples TRBV18 to TRBJ1-5, with D unclear. The CDR3 has 13 residues. The germline V gene encodes CDR1 KGHSH and CDR2 LQKENI. With 3 bases removed from V and 11 bases from J, the gap between germline ends came to 14 bases. CDR3 region: CASSPETIGSQHF. CDR3 nucleotides: TGTGCCAGCTCACCGGAAACCATCGGGTCCCAGCATTTT.

V gene TRBV5-5 combines with J gene TRBJ2-2, with TRBD1 identical over 9 bases. Trimming took 3 bases from V and 5 from J; bases not matched to a gene: 5. The germline V gene has CDR1 SGHKS and CDR2 YYEKEE (reference sequence). The length of the CDR3 is 15 residues. As DNA, the CDR3 is TGTGCCAGCAGCTCGGACAGGGGTAGAACCGGGGAGCTGTTTTTT. Protein sequence: CASSSDRGRTGELFF.

The CDR3 protein is CAISVGSRGGITDTQYF. The CDR3 coding sequence is TGTGCCATCTCAGTGGGGTCTCGCGGGGGCATCACAGATACGCAGTATTTT. The genes are TRBV2 and TRBJ2-3; TRBD2 is a possible D gene (7 bases). The CDR3 runs 17 residues. Germline V gene lookup returns CDR1 SNHLY and CDR2 FYNNEI. V was shortened by 10 bases and J by 2 bases, with 25 bases between the two germline ends. Variable domain in full (rest from reference TRBV2 and TRBJ2-3): EPEVTQTPSHQVTQMGQEVILRCVPISNHLYFYWYRQILGQKVEFLVSFYNNEISEKSEIFDDQFSVERPDGSNFTLKIRSTKLEDSAMYFCAISVGSRGGITDTQYFGPGTRLTVL.

This clone was picked up one time. The V and J genes are TRBV5-6 and TRBJ2-1; D not certain. Germline V gene data show CDR1 as SGHDT and CDR2 as YYEEEE. Between the trimmed V and J ends, which lost 3 bases and 3 bases, there was a span of 4 bases. The CDR3 is 12 amino acids. This CDR3 is CASSWGYNEQFF. The CDR3 nucleotides are TGTGCCAGCAGCTGGGGCTACAATGAGCAGTTCTTC.

This chain joins TRBV9 and TRBJ1-5; no clear D gene. V was cut by 4 bases and J by 2 bases, with 7 bases left in between. CDR1 is SGDLS, CDR2 YYNGEE, per germline. The CDR3 is made up of 13 amino acids. The CDR3 region has the DNA TGTGCCAGCAGCCCCTCGGGCAATCAGCCCCAGCATTTT. It is translated as CASSPSGNQPQHF.

The chain is built from TRBV29-1 and TRBJ2-1, with D possibly being TRBD2 (5 bases). Deletions cut 7 bases from V and 0 bases from J, with 10 bases between. The CDR3 has 13 amino acids. Germline V gene sequence: CDR1 SQVTM, CDR2 ANQGSEA. The CDR3 DNA sequence: TGCAGCGGGAAGCGGACCTCCTACAATGAGCAGTTCTTC. Translated: CSGKRTSYNEQFF.

The V call is TRBV6-1, the J call TRBJ1-5, with 8 positions matching TRBD1. Germline V CDR1 and CDR2: MNHNS, SASEGT. CDR3 length: 14 amino acids. V gave up 6 bases and J gave up 9 bases; unmatched junction bases: 10. The CDR3 region is CASSPDREFGPQHF. The CDR3 DNA is TGTGCCAGCAGCCCGGACAGGGAGTTTGGGCCCCAGCATTTT.

This sequence joins TRBV19 and TRBJ2-3; 9 bases align to TRBD2. Trimming removed 5 bases from V and 4 bases from J; junction bases left unmatched: 7. Germline V lookup: CDR1 LNHDA, CDR2 SQIVND (reference sequence). The CDR3 totals 15 residues. This chain's CDR3 is CASSWASGASDTQYF. CDR3 sequence (DNA): TGTGCCAGTAGTTGGGCTAGCGGGGCTTCAGATACGCAGTATTTT.

V and J are TRBV7-9 and TRBJ2-1; 14 bases are shared with TRBD2. Germline trimming cut 5 bases from V and 8 bases from J; bases unmatched to any gene: 8. The CDR3 contains 16 residues. CDR1 and CDR2 from the germline V gene are SEHNR and FQNEAQ (reference sequence). The CDR3 region is CASSTETSGGAHEQFF. DNA for the CDR3: TGTGCCAGCAGCACCGAGACTAGCGGGGGGGCTCATGAGCAGTTCTTC. Combining the CDR3 with reference TRBV7-9 and TRBJ2-1 gives the whole variable domain DTGVSQNPRHKITKRGQNVTFRCDPISEHNRLYWYRQTLGQGPEFLTYFQNEAQLEKSRLLSDRFSAERPKGSFSTLEIQRTEQGDSAMYLCASSTETSGGAHEQFFGPGTRLTVL.

This clone was found a few times. V usage is TRBV9 and J usage is TRBJ2-1; 8 positions match TRBD1. CDR3 length: 15 residues. CDR1 and CDR2 from the germline V gene are SGDLS and YYNGEE. The V and J ends lost 3 bases and 7 bases, in that order; junction bases with no gene match: 9. The CDR3, as DNA: TGTGCCAGCAGCGGAACAGGGGGGTCGTGGAATGAGCAGTTCTTC. Translation gives CASSGTGGSWNEQFF. The full variable domain, rest sourced from reference TRBV9 and TRBJ2-1, is DSGVTQTPKHLITATGQRVTLRCSPRSGDLSVYWYQQSLDQGLQFLIQYYNGEERAKGNILERFSAQQFPDLHSELNLSSLELGDSALYFCASSGTGGSWNEQFFGPGTRLTVL.

The CDR3 nucleotides read TGTGCCAGCAGCTTTTATGAGAGGTCCTATGGCTACACCTTC. Translation: CASSFYERSYGYTF. The rearrangement uses TRBV5-6 and TRBJ1-2; D uncertain. CDR3 length: 14 residues. The V end lost 2 bases, the J end lost 4 bases, and 12 bases lay between the germline ends. From germline, CDR1 is SGHDT and CDR2 YYEEEE. The full variable domain, with the rest looked up from reference TRBV5-6 and TRBJ1-2, is DAGVTQSPTHLIKTRGQQVTLRCSPKSGHDTVSWYQQALGQGPQFIFQYYEEEERQRGNFPDRFSGHQFPNYSSELNVNALLLGDSALYLCASSFYERSYGYTFGSGTRLTVV.